One and the same sample provided the 20 T cell receptor beta chains below, sequenced in a study of shared clonotypes between healthy human individuals. Libraries were prepared by immunoSEQ multiplex PCR; TCRdb keeps only in-frame clonotypes and omits some of them. The sample has some 2,500,000 clones; under 95% are singletons. Input material: naive CD4+ T cells from PBMCs. Noted subset: CD45RA+ positively selected. Every receptor here comes from a man aged 18 to 30 in good health. Some clones in this sample may be carry-over from other donors' samples.

The chain has TRBV7-3 and TRBJ2-3; 12 bases agree with TRBD2. CDR1 and CDR2 (germline): SGHTA, FQGTGA. The CDR3 is made up of 16 amino acids. V lost 1 base and J lost 8; bases outside the gene matches: 7. CDR3 sequence: CASSLMGTSGSPTQYF. CDR3 DNA: TGTGCCAGCAGCTTAATGGGGACTAGCGGGTCGCCTACGCAGTATTTT.

The V call is TRBV11-1, the J call TRBJ2-2; 12 positions agree with TRBD1. CDR3 length: 19 amino acids. V lost 4 bases, J lost 2 bases, and 11 bases stayed unmatched. The germline gives CDR1 SGHAT, CDR2 FQDESV (reference sequence). The CDR3 protein is CASSSPGQGAPSNTGELFF. CDR3 nucleotide sequence: TGTGCCAGCAGCTCCCCGGGACAGGGGGCTCCTTCAAACACCGGGGAGCTGTTTTTT. The complete variable domain, with remaining parts taken from reference TRBV11-1 and TRBJ2-2, reads EAEVAQSPRYKITEKSQAVAFWCDPISGHATLYWYRQILGQGPELLVQFQDESVVDDSQLPKDRFSAERLKGVDSTLKIQPAELGDSAMYLCASSSPGQGAPSNTGELFFGEGSRLTVL.

CDR3 region: CASSLWVSGANVLTF. The CDR3 nucleotides read TGTGCCAGCAGCTTATGGGTCTCTGGGGCCAACGTCCTGACTTTC. The V and J genes are TRBV7-2 and TRBJ2-6, with D uncertain. The germline gives CDR1 SGHTA, CDR2 FQGNSA. This CDR3 contains 15 residues. Trimming took 2 bases from V and 0 from J, leaving 5 bases between them.

The rearrangement uses TRBV6-6 and TRBJ2-4; D uncertain. Trimming shortened V by 2 bases and J by 3 bases, and 8 bases separated the two germline ends. Per the germline V gene, CDR1 is MNHNY and CDR2 is SVGAGI (reference sequence). The CDR3 is made up of 14 amino acids. CDR3 in amino acids: CASSYDTNKNIQYF. The CDR3, as DNA: TGTGCCAGCAGTTACGACACTAACAAAAACATTCAGTACTTC.

The chain uses TRBV28 and TRBJ2-1, with D hard to call. V lost 3 bases, J lost 3 bases, and 9 bases lay in between. This CDR3 spans 14 amino acids. Looked up from germline, CDR1 is MDHEN and CDR2 is SYDVKM. CDR3 in amino acids: CASSLETIYNEQFF. In nucleotides, the CDR3 is TGTGCCAGCAGTTTGGAAACAATCTACAATGAGCAGTTCTTC. The variable domain in full, completed from reference TRBV28 and TRBJ2-1, reads DVKVTQSSRYLVKRTGEKVFLECVQDMDHENMFWYRQDPGLGLRLIYFSYDVKMKEKGDIPEGYSVSREKKERFSLILESASTNQTSMYLCASSLETIYNEQFFGPGTRLTVL.

The V gene is TRBV25-1, the J gene TRBJ2-3; 8 positions match TRBD1. The CDR3 has 14 amino acids. Germline trimming cut 6 bases from V and 2 bases from J; bases unmatched to any gene: 4. Germline CDR1 reads MGHDK; CDR2 reads SYGVNS. The CDR3 nucleotides read TGTGCCAGCAGACAGGGGGTTCACACAGATACGCAGTATTTT. Protein sequence: CASRQGVHTDTQYF.

This chain links TRBV5-1 with TRBJ1-1; tentative D call: TRBD1 (6 bases). This CDR3 has 15 residues. The germline CDR1 and CDR2 sequences are SGHRS and YFSETQ. Between the trimmed V and J ends, which lost 0 bases and 9 bases, there was a span of 18 bases. The CDR3 is CASSLGAEGGGQAFF. CDR3 in DNA: TGCGCCAGCAGCTTGGGTGCTGAGGGGGGAGGGCAAGCTTTCTTT.

The chain combines TRBV6-5 with TRBJ2-3; no reliable D call. This CDR3 is built from 14 residues. Looked up from germline, CDR1 is MNHEY and CDR2 is SVGAGI. V gave up 2 bases and J gave up 6 bases, with 12 bases separating them. CDR3 sequence: CASSYRDWKDTQYF. The CDR3 region has the DNA TGTGCCAGCAGTTACCGCGACTGGAAGGATACGCAGTATTTT.

This clone was detected once. The same CDR3 arises from other DNA sequences in this sample as well. The chain recombines TRBV28 with TRBJ1-2; no clear D. V lost 4 bases to trimming and J lost 6 bases, with 6 bases between them. The length of the CDR3 is 11 residues. Germline-derived CDR1 and CDR2 are MDHEN and SYDVKM. The CDR3 coding sequence is TGTGCCAGCAGTTCCCCTAATGGCTACACCTTC. This codes for CASSSPNGYTF.

The chain carries TRBV5-1 and TRBJ1-4, with a weak D call TRBD1 (6 bases). This CDR3 spans 15 amino acids. The V end was cut by 0 bases, the J end by 4 bases, with 10 bases between. Germline values: CDR1 SGHRS, CDR2 YFSETQ. The CDR3 spells CASSLGSGVNEKLFF. CDR3 bases: TGCGCCAGCAGCTTGGGGTCAGGGGTTAATGAAAAACTGTTTTTT.

Here the CDR3 reads CASSPRTGAGWKETQYF. The CDR3 region has the DNA TGTGCCAGCTCACCCCGGACAGGGGCCGGGTGGAAAGAGACCCAGTACTTC. The chain employs TRBV18 and TRBJ2-5; 9 positions agree with TRBD1. This CDR3 comprises 17 residues. The germline V gene has CDR1 KGHSH and CDR2 LQKENI. V dropped 3 bases and J dropped 3; count of bases not matched to a gene: 11. Full variable domain (rest looked up from reference TRBV18 and TRBJ2-5): NAGVMQNPRHLVRRRGQEARLRCSPMKGHSHVYWYRQLPEEGLKFMVYLQKENIIDESGMPKERFSAEFPKEGPSILRIQQVVRGDSAAYFCASSPRTGAGWKETQYFGPGTRLLVL.

This rearrangement joins TRBV9 to TRBJ2-2; no firm D call. V lost 2 bases to trimming and J lost 0 bases, with 5 bases between them. The CDR3 has 14 amino acids. The germline V gene has CDR1 SGDLS and CDR2 YYNGEE. In nucleotides, the CDR3 is TGTGCCAGCAGCGTGCAGCCGAACACCGGGGAGCTGTTTTTT. It is translated as CASSVQPNTGELFF.

The sample holds one count of this clone. The rearrangement uses TRBV9 and TRBJ2-1; TRBD1 matches at 8 bases. V shed 1 base and J 3 bases; nucleotides not matched to a gene: 3. The CDR3 sequence is 15 residues long. In germline, CDR1 is SGDLS, CDR2 YYNGEE. CDR3 nucleotide sequence: TGTGCCAGCAGCGTACAGGGGGCGGGCTACAATGAGCAGTTCTTC. Translated, it gives CASSVQGAGYNEQFF. The full variable domain, with the rest looked up from reference TRBV9 and TRBJ2-1, is DSGVTQTPKHLITATGQRVTLRCSPRSGDLSVYWYQQSLDQGLQFLIQYYNGEERAKGNILERFSAQQFPDLHSELNLSSLELGDSALYFCASSVQGAGYNEQFFGPGTRLTVL.

In DNA, the CDR3 is TGTGCCAGCAGCCTCGGAGGTGACACTGAAGCTTTCTTT. This encodes CASSLGGDTEAFF. V and J are TRBV5-5 and TRBJ1-1; the D is unclear. CDR1 and CDR2 (germline): SGHKS, YYEKEE (reference sequence). The ends were cut back, 4 bases at V and 3 bases at J, with 10 bases in the middle. This CDR3 is 13 amino acids long.

This chain uses TRBV10-3 with TRBJ2-2; D is undetermined. Trimming removed 9 bases from V and 1 base from J, with 9 bases in between. Germline V gives CDR1 ENHRY, CDR2 SYGVKD. The CDR3 runs to 13 residues. CDR3 in DNA: TGTGCCATAGGAGAGCAGAACACCGGGGAGCTGTTTTTT. Translated: CAIGEQNTGELFF.

The V gene is TRBV6-5, the J gene TRBJ2-5, with D tentatively TRBD1 (6 bases). Germline V gives CDR1 MNHEY, CDR2 SVGAGI. V dropped 7 bases and J dropped 2 bases, with 17 bases sitting between them. The CDR3 has 15 amino acids. The CDR3 DNA sequence: TGTGCCAGCACTACTCACCGGCAGGGGCAAGAGACCCAGTACTTC. Protein: CASTTHRQGQETQYF.

The chain carries TRBV10-3 and TRBJ1-1, with 7 nucleotides matching TRBD1. The CDR3 is made up of 15 amino acids. Germline V CDR1 and CDR2: ENHRY, SYGVKD. The V segment lost 6 bases and the J segment 5 bases; nucleotides outside the gene matches: 12. CDR3 region: CAISPRPQGQTEAFF. Here the CDR3 DNA reads TGTGCCATCAGCCCCCGCCCACAGGGGCAAACTGAAGCTTTCTTT.

The J gene is TRBJ2-3, the V gene TRBV2; 7 nucleotides align to TRBD2. The CDR3 runs to 14 residues. V lost 8 bases to trimming and J lost 4 bases; unmatched junction nucleotides: 9. Germline lookup yields CDR1 SNHLY and CDR2 FYNNEI. The CDR3 spells CASQGGSAADTQYF. The CDR3 DNA follows: TGTGCCAGCCAAGGCGGGAGCGCGGCAGATACGCAGTATTTT.

This sequence joins TRBV7-7 and TRBJ2-3; 7 bases are a match to TRBD1. Looked up from germline, CDR1 is SSHAT and CDR2 is FNYEAQ (reference sequence). Unmatched junction bases numbered 9, after V lost 3 bases and J lost 6 bases. The CDR3 covers 15 residues. CDR3 nucleotides: TGTGCCAGCAGCTTGGGGACAGCCGAGAGCGATACGCAGTATTTT. Protein: CASSLGTAESDTQYF.

Worth noting for this clone: The same CDR3 also results from other DNA sequences found in this sample. The rearrangement links TRBV28 to TRBJ2-7, with 10 bases identical to TRBD2. The CDR3 consists of 15 residues. Per germline, CDR1 MDHEN and CDR2 SYDVKM. V trimming: 0 bases; J trimming: 4 bases; junction bases outside the gene matches: 3. The CDR3 DNA reads as TGTGCCAGCAGTTTATGGGCTAGCGGGAGTTACGAGCAGTACTTC. It encodes CASSLWASGSYEQYF.